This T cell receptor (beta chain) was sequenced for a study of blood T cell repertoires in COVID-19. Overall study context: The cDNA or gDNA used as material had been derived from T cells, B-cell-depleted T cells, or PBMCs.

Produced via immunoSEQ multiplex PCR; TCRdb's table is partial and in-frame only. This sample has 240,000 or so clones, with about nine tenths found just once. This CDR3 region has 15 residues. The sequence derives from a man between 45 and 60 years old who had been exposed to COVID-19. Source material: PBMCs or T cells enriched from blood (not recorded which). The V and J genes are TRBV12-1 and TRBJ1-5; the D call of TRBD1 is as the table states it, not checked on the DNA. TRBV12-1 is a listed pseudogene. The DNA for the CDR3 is TGTGCCAGCAGCAGGGACAGCTTTAGCAATCAGCCCCAGCATTTT. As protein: CASSRDSFSNQPQHF.